Below, 8 T cell receptor beta chains from the same sample are listed, as sequenced in a study of blood T cells in healthy people across ages. Together with a sample-barcoded 5' primer, a J-beta primer mix was included in a second PCR lasting about 7 to 11 cycles. TCRdb re-derived calls from the 5' RACE reads in MiXCR, one entry per CDR3 protein. Of 700,000 or so distinct CDR3 sequences listed, around 41% are singletons. The sequencing sample was made of blood. These receptors originate from an elderly man in good health.

This clonotype was found a few times. The chain carries TRBV4-1 and TRBJ2-5; D unresolved. Germline CDR1 and CDR2: MGHRA and YSYEKL. The ends were cut back, 0 bases at V and 8 bases at J, with 13 bases in the middle. CDR3 size: 14 residues. The CDR3 DNA follows: TGCGCCAGCAGCCAAGATTGGCAGGCAGCAACCCAGTACTTC. This codes for CASSQDWQAATQYF.

Turning to this clonotype: At one end, the junction sequence differs from germline, possibly due to a read error. The genes are TRBV7-7 and TRBJ1-5; D is unclear. CDR1 and CDR2 from the germline V gene are SSHAT and FNYEAQ (reference sequence). This CDR3 spans 14 amino acids. The DNA for the CDR3 is TGTGCTAGCAGCTTAGTCCATAGCAATCAGCCCCAGCATTTT. Protein sequence: CASSLVHSNQPQHF.

This clonotype was recorded a few times. The chain combines TRBV7-9 with TRBJ2-7, with D maybe TRBD1 (6 bases). Trimming removed 6 bases at V and 1 base at J, with 10 bases between. CDR1 and CDR2 from the germline V gene are SEHNR and FQNEAQ (reference sequence). This CDR3 contains 13 residues. The CDR3 protein is CASRATGSYEQYF. The CDR3 DNA reads TGTGCCAGCAGGGCTACAGGGTCCTACGAGCAGTACTTC.

This rearrangement joins TRBV19 to TRBJ2-7; possible D gene TRBD1, 6 bases. Per the germline V gene, CDR1 is LNHDA and CDR2 is SQIVND (reference sequence). There are 16 residues in the CDR3. Trimming stripped 2 bases from V and 4 bases from J, with 18 bases between. The CDR3 DNA is TGTGCCAGTAGTATATCAGGGGCTCGAGGAGATTACGAGCAGTACTTC. Amino acids: CASSISGARGDYEQYF. The whole variable domain, remainder taken from reference TRBV19 and TRBJ2-7, is DGGITQSPKYLFRKEGQNVTLSCEQNLNHDAMYWYRQDPGQGLRLIYYSQIVNDFQKGDIAEGYSVSREKKESFPLTVTSAQKNPTAFYLCASSISGARGDYEQYFGPGTRLTVT.

The chain links TRBV5-1 to TRBJ1-2, with 12 bases aligning to TRBD1. The germline CDR1 and CDR2 sequences are SGHRS and YFSETQ. With 1 base clipped from V and 5 bases from J, the junction kept 3 bases outside the gene matches. This CDR3 has 15 amino acids. For the CDR3, the DNA is TGCGCCAGCAGCTTGCGGGACAGGGGGCCTTATGGCTACACCTTC. Protein product: CASSLRDRGPYGYTF.

Comments on this clonotype: A much larger clone is a single base away; this may be a read error. J is TRBJ2-3 and V is TRBV4-2, with 10 bases that match TRBD2. The V and J ends lost 4 bases and 8 bases, in that order; junction bases with no gene match: 12. This CDR3 spans 16 amino acids. CDR1 and CDR2 from the germline V gene are LGHNA and YNFKEQ. The CDR3 sequence is CASSRKLAGMEGTQYF. The CDR3 coding sequence is TGTGCCAGCAGCCGCAAACTAGCGGGAATGGAAGGTACGCAGTATTTT.

The chain links TRBV6-1 to TRBJ2-1; 10 positions agree with TRBD1. V trimming: 6 bases; J trimming: 6 bases; junction bases outside the gene matches: 11. Germline V CDR1 and CDR2: MNHNS, SASEGT. The CDR3 is 16 residues long. This CDR3 reads CASRQHGTGVGNEQFF. In nucleotides, the CDR3 is TGTGCCAGCAGGCAACACGGGACAGGGGTTGGCAATGAGCAGTTCTTC.

The chain recombines TRBV6-1 with TRBJ2-1, with no clear D. With the DNA end fitting TRBJ2-7 better, the J assignment may be wrong. This CDR3 has 14 residues. The germline gives CDR1 MNHNS, CDR2 SASEGT. The DNA for the CDR3 is TGTGCCAGCAGTGAACGCCAGCTATACAATGAGCAGTACTTC. Protein product: CASSERQLYNEQYF.